This T cell receptor (beta chain) appears in the sequencing data of a study of blood T cell repertoires in COVID-19. About the research overall: Sites in the United States, Italy and Spain provided acute and convalescent COVID-19 samples. T cells, B-cell-depleted T cells, or PBMCs provided the cDNA or gDNA that served as material.

In the original analysis: From reference gene primer amplification, estimates of nucleated cell counts were derived. Sequenced by immunoSEQ multiplex PCR; TCRdb stores in-frame clones only, minus some. V and J calls and clone size are those listed in that table; D and trimming were worked out from the DNA. The sample gives under 150,000 clones, approximately 91% of which show up once; 10% is in the top ten. V lost 10 bases to trimming and J lost 2 bases, with 12 bases between them. This CDR3 region has 13 residues. Germline CDR1 is LNHDA and CDR2 is SQIVND (reference sequence). The rearrangement links TRBV19 to TRBJ1-5; weak D call: TRBD1 (5 bases). Sequenced sample: peripheral blood. The sequence was obtained from a man between 45 and 60 years old with active or convalescent COVID-19. CDR3 sequence reads: CATQGLGNQPQHF. For the CDR3, the DNA is TGTGCCACCCAGGGATTGGGCAATCAGCCCCAGCATTTT.